The 25 T cell receptor beta chains below all came from one sample that was sequenced in a study of spatial heterogeneity in lung cancer (dated by TCRdb to the late 2010s). Receptors were amplified or captured by 5' RACE. This sample was sequenced with a NextSeq 500. The public reads were reanalyzed by TCRdb: fastp trimming at Q25, MiXCR alignment, in-frame beta chains only. Records with the same CDR3 protein are collapsed into one entry carrying the most frequent genes and DNA. For this sample the table gives roughly 48,000 distinct CDR3 sequences, of which approximately 5% were detected only once. The ten biggest clones cover 11% of the sample. According to the study, the label for this sample's time point signals: sample taken at primary tumor resection. Without any cell sorting, TCR sequencing was performed on whole RNA extracted either from tumor and nontumor lung tissue or from cryopreserved PBMC samples.

The sequencing here drew on PBMCs, taken at surgery. All receptors derive from a male donor with early-stage non-small cell lung cancer.

This clonotype was seen at least ten times. The chain uses TRBV5-4 and TRBJ2-5; D gene uncertain. V was clipped by 0 bases and J by 3 bases, with 6 bases between them. Germline lookup yields CDR1 SGHNT and CDR2 YYREEE (reference sequence). The CDR3 extends over 13 amino acids. The CDR3 spells CASSLVGEETQYF. The CDR3 bases are TGTGCCAGCAGCTTGGTAGGTGAAGAGACCCAGTACTTC.

This clonotype was picked up many times. V and J are TRBV10-2 and TRBJ1-1; D might be TRBD1 (5 bases). Germline V gives CDR1 WSHSY, CDR2 SAAADI. This CDR3 has 18 residues. Trimming pared 4 bases from V and 1 base from J, leaving 22 bases between. The CDR3 sequence: CASSALGRGPTGNTEAFF. CDR3 DNA: TGCGCCAGCAGTGCCCTGGGTAGGGGCCCGACGGGGAACACTGAAGCTTTCTTT.

This clonotype was found many times. The chain combines TRBV12-3 or TRBV12-4 with TRBJ1-2, with 9 positions matching TRBD1. The CDR3 is 15 amino acids. Germline trimming cut 7 bases from V and 3 bases from J; bases unmatched to any gene: 9. The CDR3 reads CASTIQGAGDYGYTF. The CDR3 DNA sequence: TGTGCCAGCACAATACAGGGGGCGGGAGACTATGGCTACACCTTC.

CDR3 protein: CSGRTRGFLNEQFF. CDR3 in DNA: TGCAGCGGCCGGACTAGGGGGTTCCTCAATGAGCAGTTCTTC. This sequence joins TRBV29-1 and TRBJ2-1, with D perhaps matching TRBD2 (7 bases). Trimming shortened V by 7 bases and J by 6 bases, and 19 bases separated the two germline ends. Germline V lookup: CDR1 SQVTM, CDR2 ANQGSEA. The CDR3 covers 14 residues.

This clonotype has at least ten counts. The gene calls are TRBV7-2 and TRBJ2-1, with a weak D call TRBD2 (6 bases). This CDR3 contains 15 residues. Per germline, CDR1 SGHTA and CDR2 FQGNSA. V lost 3 bases, J lost 5 bases, and 14 bases lay in between. CDR3 in amino acids: CASSFSGWEDNEQFF. In DNA form, the CDR3 reads TGTGCCAGCAGCTTTTCGGGGTGGGAGGACAATGAGCAGTTCTTC.

The J gene is TRBJ2-5, the V gene TRBV20-1; TRBD1 matches at 8 bases. V dropped 1 base and J dropped 4; count of bases not matched to a gene: 8. CDR3 size: 15 residues. Germline values: CDR1 DFQATT, CDR2 SNEGSKA (reference sequence). CDR3: CSARAPGQGGETQYF. CDR3 coding DNA: TGCAGTGCTAGAGCCCCAGGACAGGGAGGAGAGACCCAGTACTTC.

This clonotype has ten or more counts. CDR3 loop: CSARGARDEQYF. The CDR3 bases are TGCAGTGCTAGAGGGGCCCGCGACGAGCAGTACTTC. The gene calls are TRBV20-1 and TRBJ2-7, with D uncertain. V was clipped by 1 base and J by 5 bases, with 9 bases between them. Per the germline V gene, CDR1 is DFQATT and CDR2 is SNEGSKA (reference sequence). The CDR3 covers 12 residues.

In this sample, this clonotype turned up many times. This chain joins TRBV5-4 and TRBJ2-3; 10 nucleotides agree with TRBD2. The ends lost 4 bases at V and 2 bases at J; junction bases unmatched: 7. CDR3 length: 16 amino acids. Germline-derived CDR1 and CDR2 are SGHNT and YYREEE (reference sequence). The CDR3 region is CASSQRAGGDTDTQYF. The CDR3 coding sequence is TGTGCCAGCAGCCAAAGAGCGGGGGGGGACACAGATACGCAGTATTTT.

This clonotype was recorded many times. V is TRBV20-1 and J is TRBJ2-1; the D gene could be TRBD1 or TRBD2 (5 bases each). CDR3 size: 13 residues. From germline, CDR1 is DFQATT and CDR2 SNEGSKA (reference sequence). The V gene lost 6 bases and the J gene lost 5 bases, with 14 bases spanning the gap. CDR3 DNA sequence: TGCAGTGCCGTGCCGTTGGGGGACAATGAGCAGTTCTTC. Its protein is CSAVPLGDNEQFF.

V and J are TRBV6-1 and TRBJ2-5; D assignment may be TRBD1 or TRBD2 (6 bases each). The CDR3 is made up of 15 amino acids. The germline gives CDR1 MNHNS, CDR2 SASEGT. V was pared by 2 bases and J by 5 bases, with 15 bases between. The CDR3 DNA sequence: TGTGCCAGCAGTGAAAGCGGCGGGACACTCGAGACCCAGTACTTC. Encoded protein: CASSESGGTLETQYF.

This sequence joins TRBV28 and TRBJ1-5; D might be TRBD1 (5 bases). The length of the CDR3 is 17 residues. Trimming pared 6 bases from V and 3 bases from J, leaving 21 bases between. CDR1 is MDHEN, CDR2 SYDVKM, per germline. In DNA form, the CDR3 reads TGTGCCAGCAGCTCGATCGGGGGAGGCCGGCCCAATCAGCCCCAGCATTTT. It codes for CASSSIGGGRPNQPQHF.

This clonotype has at least ten counts. V gene TRBV7-2 combines with J gene TRBJ1-2; D remains ambiguous. Trimming stripped 5 bases from V and 8 bases from J, with 12 bases between. Germline assignment: CDR1 SGHTA and CDR2 FQGNSA. There are 12 residues in the CDR3. The chain's CDR3 is CASSDDMRGYTF. The CDR3 nucleotides are TGTGCCAGCAGCGATGACATGAGAGGCTACACCTTC.

This clonotype came up many times. CDR3 in DNA: TGTGCCAGCAGTTTAAGGGCACTTGGACCTTTTGGGGTAGCCCATCAGCCCCAGCATTTT. Amino acids: CASSLRALGPFGVAHQPQHF. The rearrangement links TRBV28 to TRBJ1-5, with D uncertain. Germline V CDR1 and CDR2: MDHEN, SYDVKM. Trimming shortened V by 2 bases and J by 5 bases, and 28 bases separated the two germline ends. The CDR3 consists of 20 residues.

This clonotype has just a few counts. The chain combines TRBV7-6 with TRBJ2-1; 9 bases are shared with TRBD2. Germline assignment: CDR1 SGHVS and CDR2 FNYEAQ. V dropped 5 bases and J dropped 3; count of bases not matched to a gene: 8. The CDR3 covers 16 residues. The CDR3 bases are TGTGCCAGCAGCCCCTTTAGCGGGGGCGGCTACAATGAGCAGTTCTTC. Residues: CASSPFSGGGYNEQFF.

This clonotype was seen repeatedly, ten times or more. The chain joins TRBV28 to TRBJ2-2; 9 nucleotides line up with TRBD1. Germline CDR1 is MDHEN and CDR2 is SYDVKM. V was clipped by 4 bases and J by 3 bases; unmatched bases: 9. This CDR3 is 17 amino acids long. The CDR3 DNA reads as TGTGCCAGCAGTTCTATCCCGACAGGGGGTTACACCGGGGAGCTGTTTTTT. Amino acid sequence: CASSSIPTGGYTGELFF. Filled out from reference TRBV28 and TRBJ2-2, the complete variable domain reads DVKVTQSSRYLVKRTGEKVFLECVQDMDHENMFWYRQDPGLGLRLIYFSYDVKMKEKGDIPEGYSVSREKKERFSLILESASTNQTSMYLCASSSIPTGGYTGELFFGEGSRLTVL.

In its sample, this clonotype was seen many times. The chain carries TRBV7-2 and TRBJ2-1; perhaps TRBD2 as D (5 bases). The CDR3 is 12 amino acids. CDR1 SGHTA and CDR2 FQGNSA come from the germline V gene. V gave up 3 bases and J gave up 5 bases, with 5 bases separating them. CDR3 protein: CASSLRDNEQFF. The CDR3 DNA follows: TGTGCCAGCAGCTTGAGGGACAATGAGCAGTTCTTC.

This clonotype was recorded at least ten times. This rearrangement joins TRBV11-1 to TRBJ2-3; unclear D gene. CDR1 is SGHAT and CDR2 is FQDESV in the germline V gene (reference sequence). This CDR3 spans 12 amino acids. Trimming pared 8 bases from V and 2 bases from J, leaving 8 bases between. CDR3 nucleotide sequence: TGTGCCAGCGCCTCAACCACAGATACGCAGTATTTT. Translating it yields CASASTTDTQYF.

This clonotype was counted at least ten times. The V and J genes are TRBV6-6 and TRBJ2-5; 10 positions match TRBD1. Germline lookup yields CDR1 MNHNY and CDR2 SVGAGI (reference sequence). The CDR3 has 16 amino acids. Trimming cost V 2 bases and J 7 bases; bases outside gene matches: 10. The CDR3 loop reads CASSYEGQGRAGTQYF. CDR3 DNA: TGTGCCAGCAGTTACGAGGGACAGGGGCGCGCAGGGACCCAGTACTTC.

There are many counts of this clonotype. This chain links TRBV19 with TRBJ2-5, with unresolved D. CDR3 size: 13 residues. The germline V and J ends were trimmed by 8 bases and 3 bases, with 13 bases remaining between them. Germline loops: CDR1 LNHDA, CDR2 SQIVND (reference sequence). This CDR3 reads CASQPEWEETQYF. CDR3 DNA: TGTGCCAGTCAGCCGGAGTGGGAAGAGACCCAGTACTTC.

The V call is TRBV5-4, the J call TRBJ2-7, with 9 bases matching TRBD1. The CDR3 runs 14 residues. Losses at the gene ends were 3 bases for V and 6 bases for J; bases not matched to a gene: 7. Germline V gene sequence: CDR1 SGHNT, CDR2 YYREEE (reference sequence). The CDR3 sequence is CASSSGTGSSEQYF. CDR3 in DNA: TGTGCCAGCAGCTCCGGGACAGGGTCATCCGAGCAGTACTTC.

The V and J genes are TRBV12-3 or TRBV12-4 and TRBJ2-1; no clear D gene. The CDR3 runs to 16 residues. Trimming shortened V by 1 base and J by 5 bases, and 15 bases separated the two germline ends. The CDR3 sequence: CASSLGYFANDNEQFF. For the CDR3, the DNA is TGTGCCAGCAGTTTAGGGTATTTCGCTAATGACAATGAGCAGTTCTTC.

As to this clonotype: A much larger clone differs from this one at a single base, so this may be a read error. The rearrangement links TRBV6-6 to TRBJ2-7, with D possibly matching TRBD1 (5 bases). In germline, CDR1 is MNHNY, CDR2 SVGAGI (reference sequence). The CDR3 is 12 amino acids. The CDR3 region has the DNA TGTGCCGGCAGTTGGCCTTCAGGGGAGCAGTACTTC. It encodes CAGSWPSGEQYF.

This clonotype appeared many times. This chain connects TRBV5-5 to TRBJ1-6, with D maybe TRBD1 (5 bases). The ends were cut back, 0 bases at V and 11 bases at J, with 15 bases in the middle. The CDR3 covers 15 residues. CDR1 and CDR2 from the germline V gene are SGHKS and YYEKEE (reference sequence). CDR3 nucleotide sequence: TGTGCCAGCAGCTTGGACAGCACCCGGGGGACACCCCTCCACTTT. Translating gives CASSLDSTRGTPLHF. The full variable domain, its missing parts supplied by reference TRBV5-5 and TRBJ1-6, is DAGVTQSPTHLIKTRGQQVTLRCSPISGHKSVSWYQQVLGQGPQFIFQYYEKEERGRGNFPDRFSARQFPNYSSELNVNALLLGDSALYLCASSLDSTRGTPLHFGNGTRLTVT.

At least ten counts were recorded for this clonotype. The chain couples TRBV27 to TRBJ2-5, with D tentatively TRBD1 (6 bases). V lost 3 bases and J lost 5, with 13 bases in between. Per the germline V gene, CDR1 is MNHEY and CDR2 is SMNVEV (reference sequence). The CDR3 has 14 amino acids. CDR3 loop: CASSFLQGGETQYF. CDR3 DNA sequence: TGTGCCAGCAGTTTCTTACAGGGTGGCGAGACCCAGTACTTC.

This clonotype was found many times. This chain joins TRBV20-1 and TRBJ1-2; D is unclear. With 5 bases removed from V and 6 bases from J, the gap between germline ends came to 13 bases. Germline CDR1 reads DFQATT; CDR2 reads SNEGSKA (reference sequence). The CDR3 totals 12 residues. The CDR3 spells CSASSRGDGYTF. The CDR3 DNA is TGCAGTGCTTCCAGCAGAGGTGATGGCTACACCTTC.